A selection of T cell receptor beta chains follows, all from one sample in a study of blood T cell repertoires in COVID-19. The method was immunoSEQ multiplex PCR; TCRdb's version includes in-frame clones alone and lacks a portion of them. The sample records about 180,000 clones, 80% to 90% being singletons. The sequenced material came from peripheral blood. Receptors were obtained from a man in his forties with active or convalescent COVID-19. The CDR3 runs from the conserved cysteine through the conserved F or W. D genes are given only for firm matches. Some rows mark clone size as missing; the rest say once, few, many or name a class of expanded clone.

size: -
V: TRBV12-5
J: TRBJ1-1
length: 15
D: -
CDR3: CASGRPGAIWAEAFF
DNA: TGTGCTAGTGGTCGGCCAGGGGCGATCTGGGCTGAAGCTTTCTTT

size: -
V: TRBV9
J: TRBJ2-7
length: 15
D: TRBD2
CDR3: CASSPGGTLVTRQYF
DNA: TGTGCCAGCAGCCCCGGGGGGACGCTTGTAACGCGGCAGTACTTC

size: -
V: TRBV7-2
J: TRBJ1-2
length: 15
D: -
CDR3: CASSLGGRSYDGYTF
DNA: TGTGCCAGCAGCTTAGGGGGGCGATCTTATGATGGCTACACCTTC

size: -
V: TRBV4-1
J: TRBJ1-2
length: 13
D: -
CDR3: CASSLTLQGSYTF
DNA: TGCGCCAGCAGCTTAACCTTACAGGGATCCTACACCTTC

size: -
V: TRBV27
J: TRBJ2-5
length: 13
D: -
CDR3: CASSSRLEETQYF
DNA: TGTGCCAGCAGTTCGAGGCTAGAGGAGACCCAGTACTTC

size: -
V: TRBV18
J: TRBJ1-5
length: 15
D: -
CDR3: CASSPPPGLGQPQHF
DNA: TGTGCCAGCTCGCCCCCACCAGGGCTCGGGCAGCCCCAGCATTTT

size: -
V: TRBV28
J: TRBJ2-2
length: 17
D: TRBD1
CDR3: CASSRDRDYANTGELFF
DNA: TGTGCCAGCAGCCGGGACAGGGATTACGCGAACACCGGGGAGCTGTTTTTT

size: -
V: TRBV5-1
J: TRBJ1-1
length: 18
D: TRBD1
CDR3: CASSTPGQGASKNTEAFF
DNA: TGCGCCAGCAGCACCCCGGGACAGGGGGCCTCGAAGAACACTGAAGCTTTCTTT

size: -
V: TRBV12-3/TRBV12-4
J: TRBJ2-7
length: 13
D: TRBD1
CDR3: CASTFTTGNEQYF
DNA: TGTGCCAGCACTTTTACGACAGGGAACGAGCAGTACTTC

size: -
V: TRBV4-2
J: TRBJ1-2
length: 16
D: -
CDR3: CASSQEAGGGNYGYTF
DNA: TGTGCCAGCAGCCAAGAAGCGGGGGGTGGTAACTATGGCTACACCTTC

size: -
V: TRBV10-2
J: TRBJ2-2
length: 16
D: TRBD1
CDR3: CASSESGQGVTGELFF
DNA: TGCGCCAGCAGTGAGTCTGGACAGGGTGTCACCGGGGAGCTGTTTTTT

size: -
V: TRBV5-5
J: TRBJ1-1
length: 15
D: -
CDR3: CASSPLQGESLRAFF
DNA: TGTGCCAGCAGCCCATTACAGGGAGAATCCCTGAGAGCTTTCTTT

size: -
V: TRBV30
J: TRBJ1-5
length: 14
D: -
CDR3: CAWSVLGLNQPQHF
DNA: TGTGCCTGGAGTGTACTGGGCCTAAATCAGCCCCAGCATTTT

size: -
V: TRBV2
J: TRBJ2-5
length: 17
D: TRBD2
CDR3: CASSGGLAGVSQETQYF
DNA: TGTGCCAGCAGTGGGGGGCTAGCGGGGGTATCACAAGAGACCCAGTACTTC

size: -
V: TRBV7-8
J: TRBJ1-2
length: 15
D: -
CDR3: CASSAYRVGNYGYTF
DNA: TGTGCCAGCAGCGCATACAGGGTTGGAAACTATGGCTACACCTTC

size: -
V: TRBV5-4
J: TRBJ1-1
length: 13
D: -
CDR3: CASSLPGNTEAFF
DNA: TGTGCCAGCAGCCTCCCAGGGAACACTGAAGCTTTCTTT

size: -
V: TRBV15
J: TRBJ2-2
length: 15
D: -
CDR3: CATSRDRGVTGELFF
DNA: TGTGCCACCAGCAGAGACAGGGGGGTCACCGGGGAGCTGTTTTTT

size: once
V: TRBV4-3
J: TRBJ1-5
length: 15
D: -
CDR3: CASSQDRDSNQPQHF
DNA: TGCGCCAGCAGCCAAGACCGGGACTCGAATCAGCCCCAGCATTTT